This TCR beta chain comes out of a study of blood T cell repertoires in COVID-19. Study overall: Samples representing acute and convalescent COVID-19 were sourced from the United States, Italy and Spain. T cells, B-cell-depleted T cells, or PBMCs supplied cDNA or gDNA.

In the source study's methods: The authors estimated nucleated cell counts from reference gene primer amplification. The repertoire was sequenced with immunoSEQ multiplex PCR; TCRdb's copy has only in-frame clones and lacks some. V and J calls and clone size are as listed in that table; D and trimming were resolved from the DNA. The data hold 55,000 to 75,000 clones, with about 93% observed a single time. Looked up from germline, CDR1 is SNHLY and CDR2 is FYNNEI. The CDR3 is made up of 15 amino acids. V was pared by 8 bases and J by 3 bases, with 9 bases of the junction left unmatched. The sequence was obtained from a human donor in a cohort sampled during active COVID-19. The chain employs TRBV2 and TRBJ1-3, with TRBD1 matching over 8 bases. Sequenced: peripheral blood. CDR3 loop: CASASGQGNGNTIYF. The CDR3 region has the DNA TGTGCCAGCGCGAGTGGACAGGGCAATGGAAACACCATATATTTT.